This TCR beta chain was documented in a study of CD8 T cells in ankylosing spondylitis. Germline loops: CDR1 MNHEY, CDR2 SMNVEV (reference sequence). CDR3 length: 15 amino acids. The ends lost 6 bases at V and 4 bases at J; junction bases unmatched: 6. Study outcomes and limitations: Significantly higher representation of disease-linked clones was reported for matched ankylosing spondylitis synovial fluid. Disease-associated clones were CD8+ and fairly uncommon in peripheral blood. There was a TCR beta motif, made of 7 or 8 highly homologous variants, that appeared characteristic of ankylosing spondylitis blood.

This clonotype was detected a few times. Its specificity is unknown. Construction of TCR beta libraries was performed using quantitative 5'-RACE with molecular barcodes. TCRdb reprocessed the 5' RACE reads with MiXCR, giving one entry per CDR3 protein. The sample includes about 200,000 distinct CDR3 sequences, 10% to 15% seen only once; the top ten take 16%. The specimen was blood, either unsorted or a sorted T cell fraction (not recorded which). The chain is built from TRBV27 and TRBJ2-3; 11 nucleotides match TRBD1. This receptor was obtained from a male donor with ankylosing spondylitis or in good health (not recorded which). CDR3: CASSQGQGASDTQYF. In DNA, the CDR3 is TGTGCCAGCAGCCAAGGACAGGGGGCGTCAGATACGCAGTATTTT.